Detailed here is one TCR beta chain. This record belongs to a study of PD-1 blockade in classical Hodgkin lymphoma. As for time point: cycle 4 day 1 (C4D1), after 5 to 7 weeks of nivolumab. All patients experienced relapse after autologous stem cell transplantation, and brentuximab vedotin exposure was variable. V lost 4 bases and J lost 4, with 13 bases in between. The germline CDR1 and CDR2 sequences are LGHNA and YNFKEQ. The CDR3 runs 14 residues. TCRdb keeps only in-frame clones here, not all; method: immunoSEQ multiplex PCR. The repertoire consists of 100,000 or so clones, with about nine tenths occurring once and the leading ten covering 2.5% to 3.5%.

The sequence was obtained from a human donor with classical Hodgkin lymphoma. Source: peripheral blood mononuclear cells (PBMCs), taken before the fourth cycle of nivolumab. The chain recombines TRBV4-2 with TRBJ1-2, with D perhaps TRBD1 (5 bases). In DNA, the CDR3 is TGTGCCAGCAGCCCGTATGAGACAGCCTATGGCTACACCTTC. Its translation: CASSPYETAYGYTF.